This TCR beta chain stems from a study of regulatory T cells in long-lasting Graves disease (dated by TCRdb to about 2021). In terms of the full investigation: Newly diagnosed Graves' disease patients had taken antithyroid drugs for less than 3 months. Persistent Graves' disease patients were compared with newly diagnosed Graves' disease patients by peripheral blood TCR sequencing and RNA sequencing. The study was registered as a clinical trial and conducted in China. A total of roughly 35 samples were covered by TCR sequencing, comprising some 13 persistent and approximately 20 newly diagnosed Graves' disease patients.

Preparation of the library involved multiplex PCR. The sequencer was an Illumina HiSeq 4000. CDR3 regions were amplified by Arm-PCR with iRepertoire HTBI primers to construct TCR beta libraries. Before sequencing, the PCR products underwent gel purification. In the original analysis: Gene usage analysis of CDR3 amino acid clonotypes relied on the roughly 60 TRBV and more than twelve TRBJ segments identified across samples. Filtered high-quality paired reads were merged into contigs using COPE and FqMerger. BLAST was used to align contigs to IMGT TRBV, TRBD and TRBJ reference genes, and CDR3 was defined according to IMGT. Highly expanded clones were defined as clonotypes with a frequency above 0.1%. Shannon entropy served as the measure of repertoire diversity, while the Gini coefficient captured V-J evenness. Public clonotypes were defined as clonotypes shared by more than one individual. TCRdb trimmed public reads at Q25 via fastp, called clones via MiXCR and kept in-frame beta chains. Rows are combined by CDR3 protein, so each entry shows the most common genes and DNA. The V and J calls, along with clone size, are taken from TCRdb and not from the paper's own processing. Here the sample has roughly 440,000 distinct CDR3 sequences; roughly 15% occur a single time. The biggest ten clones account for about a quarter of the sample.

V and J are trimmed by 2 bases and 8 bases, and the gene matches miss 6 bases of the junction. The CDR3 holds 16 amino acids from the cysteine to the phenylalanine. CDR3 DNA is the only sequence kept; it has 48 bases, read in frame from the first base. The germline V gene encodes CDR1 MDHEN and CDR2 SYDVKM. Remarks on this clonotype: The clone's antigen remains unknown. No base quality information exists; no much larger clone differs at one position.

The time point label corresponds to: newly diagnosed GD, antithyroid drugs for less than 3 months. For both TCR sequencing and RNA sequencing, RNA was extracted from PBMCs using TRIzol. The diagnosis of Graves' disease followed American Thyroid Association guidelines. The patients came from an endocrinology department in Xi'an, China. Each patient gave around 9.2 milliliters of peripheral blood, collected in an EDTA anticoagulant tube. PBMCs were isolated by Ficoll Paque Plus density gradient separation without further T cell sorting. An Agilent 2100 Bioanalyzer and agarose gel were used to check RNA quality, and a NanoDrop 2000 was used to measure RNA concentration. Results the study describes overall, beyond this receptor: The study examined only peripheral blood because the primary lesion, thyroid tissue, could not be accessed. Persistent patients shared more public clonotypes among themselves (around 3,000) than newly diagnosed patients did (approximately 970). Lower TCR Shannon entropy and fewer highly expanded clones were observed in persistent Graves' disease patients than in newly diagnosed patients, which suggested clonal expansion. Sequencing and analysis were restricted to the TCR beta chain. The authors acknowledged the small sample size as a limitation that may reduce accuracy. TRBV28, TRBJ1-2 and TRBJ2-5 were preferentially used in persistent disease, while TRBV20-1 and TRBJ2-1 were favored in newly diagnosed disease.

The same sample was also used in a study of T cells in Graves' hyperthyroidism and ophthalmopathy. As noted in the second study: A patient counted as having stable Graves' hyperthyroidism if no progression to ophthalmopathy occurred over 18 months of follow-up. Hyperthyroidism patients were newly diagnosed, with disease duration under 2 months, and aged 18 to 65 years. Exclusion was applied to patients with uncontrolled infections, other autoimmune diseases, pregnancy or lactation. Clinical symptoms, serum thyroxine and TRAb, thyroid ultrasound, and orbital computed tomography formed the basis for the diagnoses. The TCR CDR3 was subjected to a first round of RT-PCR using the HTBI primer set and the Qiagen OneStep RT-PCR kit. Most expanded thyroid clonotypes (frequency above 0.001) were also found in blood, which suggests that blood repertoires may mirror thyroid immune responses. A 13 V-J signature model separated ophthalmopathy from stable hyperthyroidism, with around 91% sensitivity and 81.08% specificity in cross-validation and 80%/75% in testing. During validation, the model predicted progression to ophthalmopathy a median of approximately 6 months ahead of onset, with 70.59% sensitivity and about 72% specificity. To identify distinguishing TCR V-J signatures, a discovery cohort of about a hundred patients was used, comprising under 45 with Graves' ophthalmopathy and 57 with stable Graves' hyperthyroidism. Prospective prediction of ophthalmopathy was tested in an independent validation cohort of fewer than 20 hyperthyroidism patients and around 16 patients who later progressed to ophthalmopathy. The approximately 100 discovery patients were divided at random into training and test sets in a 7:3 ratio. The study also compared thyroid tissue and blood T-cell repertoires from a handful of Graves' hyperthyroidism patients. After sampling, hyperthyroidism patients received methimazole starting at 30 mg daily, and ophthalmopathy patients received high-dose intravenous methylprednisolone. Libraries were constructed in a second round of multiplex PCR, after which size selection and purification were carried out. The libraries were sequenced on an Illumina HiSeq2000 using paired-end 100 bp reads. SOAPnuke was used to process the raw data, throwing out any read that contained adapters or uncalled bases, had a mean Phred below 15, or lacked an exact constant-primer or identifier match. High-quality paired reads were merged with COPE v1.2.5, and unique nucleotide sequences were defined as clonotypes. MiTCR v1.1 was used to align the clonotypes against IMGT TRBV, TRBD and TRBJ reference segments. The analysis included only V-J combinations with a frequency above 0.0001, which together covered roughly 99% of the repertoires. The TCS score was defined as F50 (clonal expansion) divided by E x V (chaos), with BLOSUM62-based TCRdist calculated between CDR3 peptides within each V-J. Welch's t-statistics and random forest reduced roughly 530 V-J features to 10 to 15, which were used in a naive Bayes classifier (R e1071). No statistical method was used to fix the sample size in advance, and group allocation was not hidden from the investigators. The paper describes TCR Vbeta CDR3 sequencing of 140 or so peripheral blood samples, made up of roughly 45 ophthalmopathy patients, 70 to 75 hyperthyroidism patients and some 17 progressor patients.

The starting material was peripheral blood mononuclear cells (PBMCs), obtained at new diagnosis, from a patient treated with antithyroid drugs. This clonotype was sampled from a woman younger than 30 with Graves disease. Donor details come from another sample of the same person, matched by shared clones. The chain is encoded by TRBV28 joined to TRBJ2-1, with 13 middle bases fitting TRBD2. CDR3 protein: CASSLLGLAGIDEQFF. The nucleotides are TGTGCCAGCAGTTTACTGGGACTAGCGGGGATTGATGAGCAGTTCTTC. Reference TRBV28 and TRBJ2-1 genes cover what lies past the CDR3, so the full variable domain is DVKVTQSSRYLVKRTGEKVFLECVQDMDHENMFWYRQDPGLGLRLIYFSYDVKMKEKGDIPEGYSVSREKKERFSLILESASTNQTSMYLCASSLLGLAGIDEQFFGPGTRLTVL.